Shown below are 22 T cell receptor beta chains from a single sample sequenced in a study of cytomegalovirus exposure and HLA in healthy donors. The PCR employed 60 Vbeta primers together with 13 Jbeta primers. Libraries were prepared by immunoSEQ multiplex PCR; TCRdb keeps only in-frame clonotypes and omits some of them. Here the sample spans roughly 150,000 clones, over 75% being singletons. Sequenced material: PBMCs. These receptors were obtained from a male donor in good health and CMV-seronegative.

V usage is TRBV18 and J usage is TRBJ2-3, with 11 bases matching TRBD2. V trimming: 3 bases; J trimming: 4 bases; junction bases outside the gene matches: 3. The CDR3 sequence is 15 residues long. CDR1 KGHSH and CDR2 LQKENI come from the germline V gene. CDR3 DNA: TGTGCCAGCTCACCCATACTAGCGGGGGCAGATACGCAGTATTTT. Its translation is CASSPILAGADTQYF.

The V and J genes are TRBV7-3 and TRBJ2-5; TRBD2 might be the D (6 bases). Looked up from germline, CDR1 is SGHTA and CDR2 is FQGTGA. V was cut by 6 bases and J by 5 bases, with 19 bases left in between. CDR3 length: 15 amino acids. The CDR3 nucleotides read TGTGCCAGCAGTCTCATGGGTGGTGGGGGGGAGACCCAGTACTTC. Translating it yields CASSLMGGGGETQYF. The variable domain in full, with the rest retrieved from reference TRBV7-3 and TRBJ2-5, is GAGVSQTPSNKVTEKGKYVELRCDPISGHTALYWYRQSLGQGPEFLIYFQGTGAADDSGLPNDRFFAVRPEGSVSTLKIQRTERGDSAVYLCASSLMGGGGETQYFGPGTRLLVL.

The chain carries TRBV19 and TRBJ2-5; TRBD1 might be the D (6 bases). This CDR3 has 16 residues. Per the germline V gene, CDR1 is LNHDA and CDR2 is SQIVND (reference sequence). V was shortened by 4 bases and J by 2 bases, with 17 bases between the two germline ends. The CDR3 sequence is CASSTHPAGEQETQYF. The CDR3 DNA is TGTGCCAGTAGTACCCACCCGGCAGGGGAACAAGAGACCCAGTACTTC.

The V call is TRBV2, the J call TRBJ2-4; the D is unclear. Per the germline V gene, CDR1 is SNHLY and CDR2 is FYNNEI. This CDR3 has 14 amino acids. Trimming stripped 6 bases from V and 1 base from J, with 10 bases between. The CDR3 region is CASRTRLAKNIQYF. The CDR3 DNA sequence: TGTGCCAGCAGGACCAGACTGGCCAAAAACATTCAGTACTTC.

The chain recombines TRBV2 with TRBJ2-1; possibly TRBD1 for D (5 bases). CDR3 length: 13 residues. Trimming removed 2 bases at V and 4 bases at J, with 6 bases between. The germline V gene encodes CDR1 SNHLY and CDR2 FYNNEI. The CDR3 loop reads CASSERGYNEQFF. The CDR3 nucleotides read TGTGCCAGCAGTGAAAGGGGTTACAATGAGCAGTTCTTC.

The chain is built from TRBV4-3 and TRBJ2-2; tentatively, D is TRBD2 (6 bases). Trimming removed 2 bases from V and 7 bases from J, with 17 bases in between. CDR1 is LGHNA and CDR2 is YSLEER in the germline V gene. The CDR3 sequence is 16 residues long. The CDR3 bases are TGCGCCAGCAGCCAAACCCCGGGACTCTCAGGCGGGGAGCTGTTTTTT. It yields the protein CASSQTPGLSGGELFF.

The CDR3 DNA sequence: TGTGCCAGCACCCCAAACTTCGGGGGGGCTAGCACAGATACGCAGTATTTT. Translated, it gives CASTPNFGGASTDTQYF. The chain is built from TRBV27 and TRBJ2-3; the match to TRBD2 covers 8 bases. CDR1 MNHEY and CDR2 SMNVEV come from the germline V gene (reference sequence). V trimming: 7 bases; J trimming: 0 bases; junction bases outside the gene matches: 12. This CDR3 contains 17 residues.

The chain employs TRBV27 and TRBJ1-1; no firm D call. V dropped 6 bases and J dropped 9 bases, with 11 bases sitting between them. In germline, CDR1 is MNHEY, CDR2 SMNVEV (reference sequence). CDR3 length equals 11 residues. The CDR3 loop is CASRQSLQAFF. DNA for the CDR3: TGTGCCAGCAGACAGTCCTTACAAGCTTTCTTT.

This chain joins TRBV19 and TRBJ1-2; D is undetermined. The V gene's germline CDR1 is LNHDA and CDR2 SQIVND (reference sequence). The V gene lost 6 bases and the J gene lost 2 bases, with 10 bases spanning the gap. The CDR3 is made up of 13 amino acids. The CDR3 sequence is CASSRLSNYGYTF. CDR3 DNA sequence: TGTGCCAGTAGCAGGTTATCAAACTATGGCTACACCTTC.

The chain carries TRBV11-1 and TRBJ1-3, with D unresolved. V lost 4 bases, J lost 4 bases, and 8 bases lay in between. Germline assignment: CDR1 SGHAT and CDR2 FQDESV (reference sequence). The CDR3 loop spans 13 amino acids. The CDR3 nucleotides are TGTGCCAGCAGCTCAACCCGGGGAAACACCATATATTTT. Its protein product is CASSSTRGNTIYF.

In DNA form, the CDR3 reads TGTGCCAGCAGCTTTGGGGGGAGTCCCCGGTACGAGCAGTACTTC. This codes for CASSFGGSPRYEQYF. The V and J genes are TRBV5-8 and TRBJ2-7; tentative D call: TRBD2 (6 bases). Germline CDR1 and CDR2: SGHTS and YDEGEE. The CDR3 runs 15 residues. Between the trimmed V and J ends, which lost 2 bases and 4 bases, there was a span of 16 bases.

The chain couples TRBV5-5 to TRBJ2-7; 7 nucleotides align to TRBD1. V trimming: 4 bases; J trimming: 2 bases; junction bases outside the gene matches: 6. CDR3 length: 14 amino acids. The germline V gene encodes CDR1 SGHKS and CDR2 YYEKEE (reference sequence). The CDR3 reads CASSDGDRPYEQYF. The CDR3 nucleotides read TGTGCCAGCAGCGATGGGGACAGACCCTACGAGCAGTACTTC.

As concerns this clone: Its ends do not fully match the called genes, so a read error is possible. V and J are TRBV7-9 and TRBJ2-5; weak D call: TRBD2 (6 bases). The CDR3 spans 13 residues. CDR1 is SEHNR and CDR2 is FQNEAQ in the germline V gene (reference sequence). The CDR3 loop reads CSSSLSGLETQYF. CDR3 nucleotides: TGTTCCAGCAGCCTGAGCGGGCTGGAGACCCAGTACTTC.

This clone was seen only a few times. CDR3 loop: CASSYSTGLLGQSPLHF. The CDR3, as DNA: TGTGCCAGCAGTTACTCCACGGGACTCCTAGGACAATCACCCCTCCACTTT. The chain joins TRBV25-1 to TRBJ1-6; TRBD1 might be the D (5 bases). Germline V lookup: CDR1 MGHDK, CDR2 SYGVNS. V was clipped by 5 bases and J by 10 bases, with 24 bases between them. The CDR3 runs to 17 residues.

The chain uses TRBV7-6 and TRBJ2-3, with D possibly matching TRBD1 (5 bases). Per the germline V gene, CDR1 is SGHVS and CDR2 is FNYEAQ. The CDR3 has 11 amino acids. The CDR3: CASRGTDTQYF. The CDR3 DNA reads TGTGCTTCCAGGGGCACAGATACGCAGTATTTT.

This chain joins TRBV30 and TRBJ1-6; possibly TRBD1 for D (6 bases). Germline V gene data show CDR1 as GTSNPN and CDR2 as SVGIG (reference sequence). V was clipped by 4 bases and J by 3 bases, with 7 bases between them. The CDR3 runs 13 residues. In DNA form, the CDR3 reads TGTGCCTGGAACAGGGACTATAATTCACCCCTCCACTTT. Translated, it gives CAWNRDYNSPLHF.

This clone appeared a single time. This chain links TRBV6-4 with TRBJ2-7; 9 bases agree with TRBD2. V was pared by 6 bases and J by 0 bases, with 6 bases of the junction left unmatched. The CDR3 has 15 residues. CDR1 MRHNA and CDR2 SNTAGT come from the germline V gene. The CDR3 bases are TGTGCCAGCAGGCGACTAGCGGAGAGCTCCTACGAGCAGTACTTC. Translated: CASRRLAESSYEQYF.

This chain uses TRBV13 with TRBJ1-4; D is unclear. The V end was cut by 7 bases, the J end by 5 bases, with 14 bases between. Germline loops: CDR1 PRHDT, CDR2 FYEKMQ (reference sequence). The length of the CDR3 is 14 residues. CDR3 region: CASKYRGRNEKLFF. The CDR3 DNA follows: TGTGCCAGCAAATATCGAGGGCGAAATGAAAAACTGTTTTTT.

The chain employs TRBV7-2 and TRBJ2-7; 7 bases line up with TRBD2. V lost 1 base, J lost 3 bases, and 6 bases stayed unmatched. Germline lookup yields CDR1 SGHTA and CDR2 FQGNSA. The CDR3 sequence is 15 residues long. In DNA form, the CDR3 reads TGTGCCAGCAGCTTAGGGTGGGAGGGCCTCTACGAGCAGTACTTC. Translating gives CASSLGWEGLYEQYF.

In this sample, this clone turned up once. The chain employs TRBV11-2 and TRBJ1-1; D is perhaps TRBD1 (5 bases). CDR1 and CDR2 (germline): SGHAT, FQNNGV. V was shortened by 1 base and J by 5 bases, with 11 bases between the two germline ends. There are 14 residues in the CDR3. The CDR3 spells CASSLGGALTEAFF. The CDR3 region has the DNA TGTGCCAGCAGCTTAGGGGGCGCGCTGACTGAAGCTTTCTTT.

This clone was seen a single time. The CDR3 loop reads CASSPGTGHTGELFF. Written as DNA, the CDR3 is TGTGCCAGCAGTCCCGGGACAGGGCACACCGGGGAGCTGTTTTTT. V usage is TRBV2 and J usage is TRBJ2-2, with 9 bases aligning to TRBD1. From germline, CDR1 is SNHLY and CDR2 FYNNEI. This CDR3 has 15 residues. Trimming took 5 bases from V and 3 from J; bases not matched to a gene: 4.

The genes are TRBV19 and TRBJ2-7; tentative D call: TRBD2 (6 bases). Germline lookup yields CDR1 LNHDA and CDR2 SQIVND (reference sequence). This CDR3 contains 15 residues. Trimming left V 9 bases short and J 2 bases short, with 20 bases between. The CDR3 is CASSNGGGSPYEQYF. DNA for the CDR3: TGTGCCAGCAGCAACGGGGGTGGTAGTCCCTACGAGCAGTACTTC.